A selection of T cell receptor beta chains follows, all from one sample in a study of breast tumors, draining lymph nodes, adjacent tissues. MiXCR, run by TCRdb on the multiplex PCR reads, gives a single entry per CDR3 protein. The repertoire holds 170,000 or so distinct CDR3 sequences, with roughly a third as singletons. The material sequenced was axillary lymph node tissue. The receptors were sampled from a female donor with breast cancer. Some clones in this sample may be carry-over from other donors' samples. Both conserved end residues are part of each CDR3. The order of the fields is clone size, V gene, J gene, D gene, CDR3 DNA, CDR3 protein. The D gene is left open where the match is weak. For some rows the clone size is stated as once, few or many, or as a class when expanded; others skip it.

NA	TRBV13	TRBJ1-6	NA	TGTGCCAGCAGCTGGGGGAACGGGGGCCGATCACCCCTCCACTTT	CASSWGNGGRSPLHF
NA	TRBV6-1	TRBJ2-7	NA	TGTGCCAGCAGTACCCGGGACATCTCGCACTTGAGGCACGAGCAGTACTTC	CASSTRDISHLRHEQYF
NA	TRBV10-3	TRBJ2-5	TRBD1	TGTGCCAGATGGGAGGGACAGGGACAAGAGACCCAGTACTTC	CARWEGQGQETQYF
few	TRBV7-8	TRBJ1-2	TRBD1	TGTGCCAGCAGCTTAGCGGGGGACAGGGGGATTGGCTACCCCTTC	CASSLAGDRGIGYPF
many	TRBV5-4	TRBJ2-3	TRBD1	TGTGCCAGCAGCTTGCCACAGGGGGCAGAGGCAGATACGCAGTATTTT	CASSLPQGAEADTQYF
many	TRBV7-8	TRBJ2-7	TRBD1	TGTGCCAGCAGCCTCTGGGGACAGGGGGCGAAAGAGCAGTACTTC	CASSLWGQGAKEQYF
NA	TRBV2	TRBJ2-3	TRBD2	TGTGCCAGCAGGGAAGCTCCGGGACCCCGGGGGGATGAGCAGTATTTT	CASREAPGPRGDEQYF
few	TRBV27	TRBJ1-5	NA	TGTGCCAGCAGTTTCGCGAGCCCTCAGACCTTTAGCAATCAGCCCCAGCATTTT	CASSFASPQTFSNQPQHF
many	TRBV20-1	TRBJ2-7	NA	TGCAGTGCTAGAGGGCAGGGCACACGCGAGCAGTACTTC	CSARGQGTREQYF
many	TRBV5-8	TRBJ1-4	TRBD1	TGTGCCAGCAGCGCGAACAGGGGCGTAAATGAAAAACTGTTTTTT	CASSANRGVNEKLFF
NA	TRBV5-1	TRBJ2-2	NA	TGCGCCGGCAGCTTGGGTGCATTCGGCACCGGGGAGCTGCTTTTT	CAGSLGAFGTGELLF
few	TRBV20-1	TRBJ2-4	NA	TGCAGTGCTAGAACCCAGGGTACACATGTGTCCAAAAACATTCAGTACTTC	CSARTQGTHVSKNIQYF
many	TRBV29-1	TRBJ2-3	NA	TGCAGCGCCGTAACCGGGGACACAGATACGCAGTATTTT	CSAVTGDTDTQYF
NA	TRBV6-6	TRBJ2-2	NA	NA	CASSPAVYEQYFGPGTRELFF
NA	TRBV4-3	TRBJ2-7	NA	TGCGCCAGCAGCCAAGATACGACGGTCTCCTACGAGCAGTACTTC	CASSQDTTVSYEQYF
many	TRBV7-9	TRBJ2-1	TRBD2	TGTGCCAGCAGCTCTAGGATCCGAGGAGAGCGGGGTTCCTACAATGAGCAGTTCTTC	CASSSRIRGERGSYNEQFF
many	TRBV6-5	TRBJ1-2	TRBD1	TGTGCCAGCAGGCCGGGACAGTGGGATGGCTACACCTTC	CASRPGQWDGYTF
many	TRBV9	TRBJ2-1	NA	TGTGCCAGCAGCGGGGGGGACAACTCCTACAATGAGCAGTTCTTC	CASSGGDNSYNEQFF
NA	TRBV27	TRBJ2-1	TRBD2	TGTGCCAGCAGTTTCAGCGGGAGGGCCCAAAATGAGCAGTTCTTC	CASSFSGRAQNEQFF
many	TRBV19	TRBJ1-5	NA	TGTGCCAGTAGTATGTTCCACCAGCCCCAGCATTTT	CASSMFHQPQHF
NA	TRBV7-2	TRBJ2-5	NA	TGTGCCAGCAGCTTAGAAGGGAGTCCGGAGACCCAGTACTTC	CASSLEGSPETQYF
NA	TRBV20-1	TRBJ2-7	NA	TGCAGTGCTAGAGATACGGCGGGGAGATACGAGCAGTACTTC	CSARDTAGRYEQYF
many	TRBV13	TRBJ1-6	NA	TGTGCCAGCAGAAGGGGGACTTCACCCCTCCACTTT	CASRRGTSPLHF
few	TRBV6-1	TRBJ2-7	TRBD2	TGTGCCAGCAGTGAAGCTAGCGGGGGCTCCTACGAGCAGTACTTC	CASSEASGGSYEQYF
many	TRBV9	TRBJ2-4	NA	TGTGCCAGCAGCGTAGCGGTTTTCTCAGCCAAAAACATTCAGTACTTC	CASSVAVFSAKNIQYF
once	TRBV24-1	TRBJ2-5	NA	TGTGCCACCGGCTCACGGCCGGAGGAGACCCAGTACTTC	CATGSRPEETQYF
many	TRBV19	TRBJ2-5	TRBD2	TGTGCCAGTAGTGTCGGGGGGTGGCACGAGACCCAGTACTTC	CASSVGGWHETQYF
many	TRBV11-2	TRBJ1-2	TRBD1	TGTGCCAGCAGCTTCGAGGGGGCTCGAGTCTATGGCTACACCTTC	CASSFEGARVYGYTF